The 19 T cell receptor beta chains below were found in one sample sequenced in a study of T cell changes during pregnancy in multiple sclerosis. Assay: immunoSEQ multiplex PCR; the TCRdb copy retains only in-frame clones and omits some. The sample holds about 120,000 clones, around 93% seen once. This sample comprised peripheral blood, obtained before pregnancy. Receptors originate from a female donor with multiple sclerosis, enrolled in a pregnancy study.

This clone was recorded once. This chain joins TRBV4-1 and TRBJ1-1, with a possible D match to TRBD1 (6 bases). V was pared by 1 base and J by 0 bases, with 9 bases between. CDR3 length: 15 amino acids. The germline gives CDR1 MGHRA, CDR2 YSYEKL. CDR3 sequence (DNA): TGCGCCAGCAGCCAAGCGGACAGCCTGAACACTGAAGCTTTCTTT. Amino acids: CASSQADSLNTEAFF.

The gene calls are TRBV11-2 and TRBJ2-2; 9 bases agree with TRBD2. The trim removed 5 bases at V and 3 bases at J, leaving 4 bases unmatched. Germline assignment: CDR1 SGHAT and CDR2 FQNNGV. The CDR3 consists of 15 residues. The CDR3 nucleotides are TGTGCCAGCAGCCTAGCGGGGTACGACACCGGGGAGCTGTTTTTT. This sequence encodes CASSLAGYDTGELFF.

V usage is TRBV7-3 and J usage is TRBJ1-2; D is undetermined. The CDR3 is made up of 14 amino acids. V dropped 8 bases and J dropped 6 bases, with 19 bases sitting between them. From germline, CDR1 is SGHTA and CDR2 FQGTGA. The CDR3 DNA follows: TGTGCCAGCGCCCAAGGCCGTGGAGGAGATGGCTACACCTTC. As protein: CASAQGRGGDGYTF.

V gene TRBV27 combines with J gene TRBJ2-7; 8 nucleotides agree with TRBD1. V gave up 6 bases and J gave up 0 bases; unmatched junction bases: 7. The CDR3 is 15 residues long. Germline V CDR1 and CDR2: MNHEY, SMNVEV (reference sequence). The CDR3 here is CASSFGQGLSYEQYF. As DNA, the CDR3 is TGTGCCAGCAGCTTCGGACAGGGACTCTCCTACGAGCAGTACTTC.

The CDR3 is CASSQSSQGYGYTF. The CDR3 bases are TGTGCCAGCAGCCAGAGTTCACAGGGCTATGGCTACACCTTC. The rearrangement uses TRBV7-2 and TRBJ1-2; a possible D gene is TRBD1 (6 bases). V was cut by 5 bases and J by 4 bases, with 14 bases left in between. CDR3 length equals 14 residues. CDR1 and CDR2 (germline): SGHTA, FQGNSA.

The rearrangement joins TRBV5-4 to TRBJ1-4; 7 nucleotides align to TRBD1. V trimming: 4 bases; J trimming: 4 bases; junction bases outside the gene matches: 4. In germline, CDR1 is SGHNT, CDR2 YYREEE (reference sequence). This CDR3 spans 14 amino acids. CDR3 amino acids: CASSLDRFNEKLFF. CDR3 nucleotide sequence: TGTGCCAGCAGCCTGGACAGGTTTAATGAAAAACTGTTTTTT.

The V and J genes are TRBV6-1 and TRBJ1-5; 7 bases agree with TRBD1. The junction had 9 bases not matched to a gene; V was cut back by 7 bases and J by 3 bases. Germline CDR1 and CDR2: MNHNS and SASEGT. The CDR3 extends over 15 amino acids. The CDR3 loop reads CASTRDRDVNQPQHF. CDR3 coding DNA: TGTGCCAGCACCAGGGACAGAGACGTCAATCAGCCCCAGCATTTT.

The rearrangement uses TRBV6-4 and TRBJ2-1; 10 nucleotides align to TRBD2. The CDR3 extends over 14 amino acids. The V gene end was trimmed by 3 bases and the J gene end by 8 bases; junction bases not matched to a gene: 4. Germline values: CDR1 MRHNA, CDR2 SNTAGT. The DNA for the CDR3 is TGTGCCAGCAGTGATGCTAGCGGGAGACATGAGCAGTTCTTC. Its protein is CASSDASGRHEQFF.

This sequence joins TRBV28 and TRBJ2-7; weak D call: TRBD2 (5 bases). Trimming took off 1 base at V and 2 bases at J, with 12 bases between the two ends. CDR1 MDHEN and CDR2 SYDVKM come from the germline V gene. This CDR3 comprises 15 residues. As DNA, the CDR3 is TGTGCCAGCAGTTTATTGACGGGGTCCACCTACGAGCAGTACTTC. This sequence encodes CASSLLTGSTYEQYF.

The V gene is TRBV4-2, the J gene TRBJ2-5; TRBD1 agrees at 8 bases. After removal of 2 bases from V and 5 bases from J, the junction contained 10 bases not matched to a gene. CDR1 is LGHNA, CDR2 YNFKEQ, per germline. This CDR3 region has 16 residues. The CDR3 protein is CASSQPTGGSGETQYF. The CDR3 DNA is TGTGCCAGCAGCCAACCAACAGGGGGGTCCGGTGAGACCCAGTACTTC.

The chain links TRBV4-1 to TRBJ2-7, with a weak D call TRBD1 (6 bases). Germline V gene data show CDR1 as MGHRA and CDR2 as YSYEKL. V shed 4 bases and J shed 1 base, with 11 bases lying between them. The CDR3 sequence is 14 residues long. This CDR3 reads CASSPRDTSYEQYF. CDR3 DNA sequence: TGCGCCAGCAGCCCCCGGGACACATCCTACGAGCAGTACTTC.

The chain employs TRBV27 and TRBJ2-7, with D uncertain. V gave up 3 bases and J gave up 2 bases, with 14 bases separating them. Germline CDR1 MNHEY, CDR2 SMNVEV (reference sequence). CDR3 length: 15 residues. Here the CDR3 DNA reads TGTGCCAGCAGTTTTGGGCAGCCCCTTCCCTACGAGCAGTACTTC. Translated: CASSFGQPLPYEQYF.

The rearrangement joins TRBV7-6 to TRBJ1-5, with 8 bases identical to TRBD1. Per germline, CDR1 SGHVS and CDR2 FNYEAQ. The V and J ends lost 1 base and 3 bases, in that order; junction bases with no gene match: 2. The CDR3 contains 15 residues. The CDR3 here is CASSLGTGSNQPQHF. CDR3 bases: TGTGCCAGCAGCTTAGGGACAGGGTCCAATCAGCCCCAGCATTTT.

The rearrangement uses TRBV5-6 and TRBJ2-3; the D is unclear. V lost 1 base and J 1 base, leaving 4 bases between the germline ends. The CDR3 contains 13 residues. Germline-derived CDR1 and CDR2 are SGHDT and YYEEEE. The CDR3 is CASSLSGTDTQYF. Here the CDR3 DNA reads TGTGCCAGCAGCTTGTCAGGCACAGATACGCAGTATTTT.

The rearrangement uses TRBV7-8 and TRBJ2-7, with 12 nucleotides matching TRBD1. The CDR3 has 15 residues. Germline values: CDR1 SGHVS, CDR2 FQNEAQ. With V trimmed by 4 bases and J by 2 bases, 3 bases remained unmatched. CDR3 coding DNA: TGTGCCAGCAGCTCGGGACAGGGGGCCACCTACGAGCAGTACTTC. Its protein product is CASSSGQGATYEQYF.

The DNA for the CDR3 is TGTGCCAGCAGCCCACGACAGGGGACCCACGAGCAGTACTTC. Amino acids: CASSPRQGTHEQYF. This sequence joins TRBV7-6 and TRBJ2-7, with 8 bases identical to TRBD1. This CDR3 is built from 14 residues. V gave up 5 bases and J gave up 5 bases; unmatched junction bases: 8. Germline V gene data show CDR1 as SGHVS and CDR2 as FNYEAQ. Combining the CDR3 with reference TRBV7-6 and TRBJ2-7 gives the whole variable domain GAGVSQSPRYKVTKRGQDVALRCDPISGHVSLYWYRQALGQGPEFLTYFNYEAQQDKSGLPNDRFSAERPEGSISTLTIQRTEQRDSAMYRCASSPRQGTHEQYFGPGTRLTVT.

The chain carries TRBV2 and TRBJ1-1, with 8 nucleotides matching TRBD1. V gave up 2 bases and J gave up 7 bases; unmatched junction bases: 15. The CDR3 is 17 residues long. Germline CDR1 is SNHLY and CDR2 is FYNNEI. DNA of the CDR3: TGTGCCAGCAGTGAACTTACCCACGGGACAGGAGCCTTTGAAGCTTTCTTT. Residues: CASSELTHGTGAFEAFF.

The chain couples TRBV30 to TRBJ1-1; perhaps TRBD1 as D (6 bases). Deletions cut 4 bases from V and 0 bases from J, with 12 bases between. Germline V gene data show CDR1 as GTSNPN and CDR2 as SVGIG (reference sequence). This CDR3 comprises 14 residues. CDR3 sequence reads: CAWMTGVLNTEAFF. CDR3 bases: TGTGCCTGGATGACAGGCGTATTGAACACTGAAGCTTTCTTT.

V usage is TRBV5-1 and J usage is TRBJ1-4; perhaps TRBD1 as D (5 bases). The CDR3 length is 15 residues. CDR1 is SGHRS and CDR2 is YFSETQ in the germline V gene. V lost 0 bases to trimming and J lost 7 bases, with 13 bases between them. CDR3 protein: CASSLGGGDPEKLFF. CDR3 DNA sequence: TGCGCCAGCAGCTTGGGCGGAGGGGACCCTGAAAAACTGTTTTTT.